What follows describes a single TCR beta chain. Its antigen is not known. The data stem from a study of OX40 agonist ivuxolimab in advanced cancers. Produced via immunoSEQ multiplex PCR; TCRdb's table is partial and in-frame only. Counted here are some 66,000 clones, roughly 80% occurring once; the ten biggest clones make up 1.6%. Blood sampling was done at baseline, cycle 4 day 1, and cycle 7 day 1. Study outcomes and limitations: The authors did not determine the antigen specificity of the expanded peripheral T cells.

The sample in question was CD4+ or CD8+ T cells sorted from blood, obtained in a trial of the OX40 agonist ivuxolimab. This clonotype was obtained from an adult with an advanced solid tumor such as melanoma, head and neck, liver or kidney cancer.

Here the CDR3 reads CRGTRNTEAFF. The CDR3 region has the DNA TGCCGGGGGACGAGGAACACTGAAGCTTTCTTT. This chain uses TRBV20-1 with TRBJ1-1; TRBD1 is a possible D gene (5 bases). The CDR3 has 11 amino acids. CDR1 and CDR2 (germline): DFQATT, SNEGSKA (reference sequence).